Listed below are T cell receptor beta chains from one sample, sequenced in a study of blood T cell repertoires in COVID-19. Profiled with immunoSEQ multiplex PCR; TCRdb holds only in-frame clones, not every one. Among a few hundred thousand clones listed, about 90% were seen once. The material sequenced was PBMCs or T cells enriched from blood (not recorded which). The receptors originated from a man aged 35 to 55 in a cohort exposed to, infected with or recovered from COVID-19 (not recorded which). Each CDR3 is given with its conserved first and last residue. Only part of the rows carry a size: once, few, many, or a class if the clone is expanded.

clone_size: -; v_call: TRBV6-6; cdr3_aa: CASSYPPTSRNYEQYF
clone_size: -; v_call: TRBV9; cdr3_aa: CASSVQGRASGNTIYF
clone_size: once; v_call: TRBV5-6; cdr3_aa: CASSLLGQIPNYGYTF
clone_size: -; v_call: TRBV10-3; cdr3_aa: CAISPTAGTSGRNEQFF
clone_size: -; v_call: TRBV18; cdr3_aa: CASSPGGGETDTQYF
clone_size: -; v_call: TRBV20-1; cdr3_aa: CSASGLAESTDTQYF
clone_size: -; v_call: TRBV4-2; cdr3_aa: CASSQGGAVSGANVLTF
clone_size: once; v_call: TRBV7-8; cdr3_aa: CASSQDRGSWGETQYF
clone_size: -; v_call: TRBV13; cdr3_aa: CASSLWTDKSYEQYF
clone_size: -; v_call: TRBV6-5; cdr3_aa: CASSYLDRDTEAFF
clone_size: -; v_call: TRBV7-2; cdr3_aa: CASSSRTGRYTEAFF
clone_size: -; v_call: TRBV15; cdr3_aa: CATSRDSLYGYTF
clone_size: -; v_call: TRBV11-2; cdr3_aa: CASSLDSGGVGYGYTF
clone_size: -; v_call: TRBV18; cdr3_aa: CASSSDTNYGYTF
clone_size: -; v_call: TRBV18; cdr3_aa: CASSPPGQGYHEQYF
clone_size: -; v_call: TRBV28; cdr3_aa: CASGTGRGYTF
clone_size: -; v_call: TRBV30; cdr3_aa: CAWSLSGRAYEQYF
clone_size: -; v_call: TRBV19; cdr3_aa: CASKVSGTSSYNEQFF
clone_size: -; v_call: TRBV19; cdr3_aa: CASTPRDTGELFF
clone_size: -; v_call: TRBV5-5; cdr3_aa: CASSHDGGTDTQYF
clone_size: -; v_call: TRBV6-1; cdr3_aa: CASSEPGYSNQPQHF
clone_size: -; v_call: TRBV6-5; cdr3_aa: CASSTGTSGDNEQFF
clone_size: -; v_call: TRBV29-1; cdr3_aa: CSGGEFGEKLFF
clone_size: -; v_call: TRBV30; cdr3_aa: CAYRTGWDSYNEQFF
clone_size: -; v_call: TRBV19; cdr3_aa: CASSIGGQLNYGYTF
clone_size: -; v_call: TRBV29-1; cdr3_aa: CSVGASFYNEQFF